This is a list of T cell receptor beta chains from one sample in a study of immune evolution from preneoplasia to lung adenocarcinoma. Generated by immunoSEQ multiplex PCR, the TCRdb table keeps only in-frame clones and is missing some. The sample consists of several thousand clones, about three quarters of them appearing once. Specimen: FFPE minimally invasive lung adenocarcinoma tissue. These receptors all stem from a person aged 60-79 years with lung adenocarcinoma. CDR3s include the opening cysteine and the closing phenylalanine or tryptophan. A D gene is named only where the DNA matches it firmly. Rows may omit the clone size; those that give it use once, few, many or a size class.

CDR3 protein	CDR3 DNA	clone size	V gene	J gene	D gene
CASSAGLAPYNEQFF	TGTGCCAGCAGTGCGGGACTAGCGCCTTACAATGAGCAGTTCTTC	.	TRBV9	TRBJ2-1	TRBD2
CASSLALVRGASYEQYF	TGTGCCAGCAGCTTAGCGCTCGTCCGGGGAGCCTCCTACGAGCAGTACTTC	.	TRBV7-9	TRBJ2-7	.
CASSPLGGGYTGELFF	TGTGCCAGCTCACCGCTTGGAGGGGGCTATACCGGGGAGCTGTTTTTT	few	TRBV18	TRBJ2-2	.
CASLRDQKLFF	TGTGCCTCCCTCCGGGACCAAAAACTGTTTTTT	.	TRBV6-1	TRBJ1-4	.
CASSPRRGASPGYTF	TGTGCCAGCAGCCCCCGGAGGGGGGCAAGCCCTGGCTACACCTTC	.	TRBV7-9	TRBJ1-2	.
CASSYSGSRNEQFF	TGTGCCAGCAGCTACAGCGGGAGTCGCAATGAGCAGTTCTTC	.	TRBV7-2	TRBJ2-1	TRBD2
CSVGASGVSNTGELFF	TGCAGCGTTGGGGCTAGCGGGGTCTCGAACACCGGGGAGCTGTTTTTT	.	TRBV29-1	TRBJ2-2	TRBD2
CASSVGGGTSGKETQYF	TGTGCCAGCAGCGTAGGTGGCGGGACTAGCGGAAAAGAGACCCAGTACTTC	.	TRBV9	TRBJ2-5	TRBD2
CASSLQEGISGPSTGELFF	TGTGCCAGCAGTTTACAGGAGGGAATAAGCGGGCCGAGCACCGGGGAGCTGTTTTTT	.	TRBV27	TRBJ2-2	.
CASSQLGRQGSYEQYF	TGCGCCAGCAGCCAACTCGGGAGACAGGGCTCCTACGAGCAGTACTTC	.	TRBV4-1	TRBJ2-7	.
CASSYKTGGDYGYTF	TGTGCCAGCAGTTACAAGACAGGGGGCGACTATGGCTACACCTTC	.	TRBV6-5	TRBJ1-2	TRBD1
CASHRGYEQYF	TGTGCCAGCCACAGGGGGTACGAGCAGTACTTC	.	TRBV28	TRBJ2-7	TRBD1
CASSVNRDRGGEQYF	TGTGCCAGCAGCGTTAACCGGGACAGGGGAGGCGAGCAGTACTTC	few	TRBV6-6	TRBJ2-7	TRBD1
CASSSLYQPQHF	TGTGCCAGCAGTAGTTTATATCAGCCCCAGCATTTT	once	TRBV6-1	TRBJ1-5	.
CASTDTQYF	TGTGCCAGCACAGATACGCAGTATTTT	few	TRBV6-4	TRBJ2-3	.
CASSSVTGQQETQYF	TGTGCCAGCAGCTCCGTTACGGGACAACAAGAGACCCAGTACTTC	.	TRBV7-9	TRBJ2-5	.
CAISGSDTSGRLNEQFF	TGTGCCATCAGTGGGAGCGATACTAGCGGGAGGTTAAATGAGCAGTTCTTC	once	TRBV10-3	TRBJ2-1	TRBD2
CAWRKQGRDTEAFF	TGTGCCTGGAGGAAACAGGGGAGGGACACTGAAGCTTTCTTT	.	TRBV30	TRBJ1-1	TRBD1
CASSPGQGSSGANVLTF	TGTGCCAGCAGCCCGGGACAGGGCAGCTCTGGGGCCAACGTCCTGACTTTC	.	TRBV7-2	TRBJ2-6	TRBD1
CASSLGSARQETQYF	TGTGCCAGCAGCTTGGGCAGCGCCCGCCAAGAGACCCAGTACTTC	.	TRBV5-4	TRBJ2-5	.
CASSEALRGELFF	TGTGCCAGCAGTGAAGCGCTCCGTGGGGAGCTGTTTTTT	.	TRBV6-5	TRBJ2-2	.
CASSQHHRDEQYF	TGCGCCAGCAGCCAACACCACAGGGACGAGCAGTACTTC	.	TRBV4-1	TRBJ2-7	.
CASSLTDNEQFF	TGTGCCAGCAGCCTGACTGACAATGAGCAGTTCTTC	.	TRBV5-5	TRBJ2-1	.
CASSKESRAGGIYGYTF	TGTGCCAGCAGCAAAGAATCCAGGGCAGGTGGAATCTATGGCTACACCTTC	.	TRBV21-1	TRBJ1-2	.
CASLDSHEAFF	TGTGCCAGCTTAGATAGCCATGAAGCTTTCTTT	.	TRBV18	TRBJ1-1	.
CASSEARFSTDTQYF	TGTGCCAGCAGTGAAGCACGGTTCAGCACAGATACGCAGTATTTT	once	TRBV2	TRBJ2-3	.
CASSIGLAGGNEQFF	TGTGCCAGTAGTATAGGTCTAGCGGGAGGAAATGAGCAGTTCTTC	.	TRBV19	TRBJ2-1	TRBD2
CASTRSDSSYNEQFF	TGTGCCAGCACCCGGAGTGACAGCTCCTACAATGAGCAGTTCTTC	.	TRBV9	TRBJ2-1	.
CASSLSRQYEQYF	TGTGCCAGCAGTTTATCCAGACAGTACGAGCAGTACTTC	.	TRBV28	TRBJ2-7	.
CASSFGGMEGYTF	TGCGCCAGCAGTTTTGGAGGGATGGAAGGCTACACCTTC	.	TRBV5-1	TRBJ1-2	.
CASSSLAVGTYYNEQFF	TGTGCCAGCAGCTCCTTAGCGGTTGGGACGTACTACAATGAGCAGTTCTTC	.	TRBV27	TRBJ2-1	.
CASIWREGRETQYF	TGTGCCAGCATTTGGAGGGAAGGCAGGGAGACCCAGTACTTC	.	TRBV9	TRBJ2-5	.
CASSLDGSSYNEQFF	TGTGCCAGCAGCTTAGACGGGAGCTCCTACAATGAGCAGTTCTTC	.	TRBV7-2	TRBJ2-1	.
CASSGGPVDTQYF	TGTGCCAGCTCGGGAGGGCCGGTAGATACGCAGTATTTT	few	TRBV7-8	TRBJ2-3	TRBD2
CASSLAKGTETQYF	TGTGCCAGCAGTTTGGCCAAGGGGACAGAGACCCAGTACTTC	once	TRBV28	TRBJ2-5	.
CASSTGTSGDVYEQYF	TGCGCCAGCAGCACTGGGACTAGCGGAGACGTCTACGAGCAGTACTTC	.	TRBV5-1	TRBJ2-7	TRBD2
CAIREGPAYEQYF	TGTGCCATCCGAGAGGGGCCCGCCTACGAGCAGTACTTC	.	TRBV5-4	TRBJ2-7	.
CASHGTFNEQFF	TGTGCCAGCCATGGTACCTTCAATGAGCAGTTCTTC	.	TRBV19	TRBJ2-1	.
CASTLTSGSLNEQFF	TGTGCCAGCACCCTAACTAGCGGGAGTTTAAATGAGCAGTTCTTC	.	TRBV2	TRBJ2-1	TRBD2
CATSSQDQLRGYTF	TGTGCCACCAGCAGCCAAGACCAGTTGCGGGGCTACACCTTC	.	TRBV15	TRBJ1-2	.
CASSLTSGSLNEQFF	TGTGCCAGCAGCTTAACTAGCGGGAGTTTAAATGAGCAGTTCTTC	once	TRBV5-4	TRBJ2-1	TRBD2
CASSEMGGTGADYGYTF	TGTGCCAGCAGCGAGATGGGCGGGACAGGGGCGGACTATGGCTACACCTTC	few	TRBV7-2	TRBJ1-2	TRBD1
CASRGRPEAFF	TGTGCCAGCAGAGGCAGACCTGAAGCTTTCTTT	.	TRBV28	TRBJ1-1	.
CASSDPGSAAGELFF	TGTGCCAGCAGCGACCCTGGTAGCGCTGCCGGGGAGCTGTTTTTT	.	TRBV9	TRBJ2-2	.
CASSSLNTQYF	TGTGCCAGCAGCTCTCTAAATACGCAGTATTTT	.	TRBV6-5	TRBJ2-3	.
CASSLREGGQSPLHF	TGCGCCAGCAGCTTAAGGGAAGGGGGGCAATCACCCCTCCACTTT	few	TRBV5-1	TRBJ1-6	.
CASSVKGGPGNTIYF	TGTGCCAGCAGCGTAAAGGGAGGGCCTGGAAACACCATATATTTT	.	TRBV9	TRBJ1-3	.
CASSRSSGSGSYNEQFF	TGCGCCAGCAGCAGGTCTAGCGGGAGCGGGTCCTACAATGAGCAGTTCTTC	.	TRBV4-1	TRBJ2-1	TRBD2
CASSLGADGLGSYTF	TGCGCCAGCAGCTTGGGGGCCGACGGTCTAGGGAGCTACACCTTC	.	TRBV5-1	TRBJ1-2	.
CASGDGISYTEAFF	TGTGCCAGCGGAGACGGCATATCTTACACTGAAGCTTTCTTT	.	TRBV6-1	TRBJ1-1	.
CASSQPTNEKLFF	TGTGCCAGCTCACAGCCAACTAATGAAAAACTGTTTTTT	few	TRBV2	TRBJ1-4	.
CSVDLGRASTDTQYF	TGCAGCGTTGACCTAGGGCGGGCTAGCACAGATACGCAGTATTTT	large	TRBV29-1	TRBJ2-3	.